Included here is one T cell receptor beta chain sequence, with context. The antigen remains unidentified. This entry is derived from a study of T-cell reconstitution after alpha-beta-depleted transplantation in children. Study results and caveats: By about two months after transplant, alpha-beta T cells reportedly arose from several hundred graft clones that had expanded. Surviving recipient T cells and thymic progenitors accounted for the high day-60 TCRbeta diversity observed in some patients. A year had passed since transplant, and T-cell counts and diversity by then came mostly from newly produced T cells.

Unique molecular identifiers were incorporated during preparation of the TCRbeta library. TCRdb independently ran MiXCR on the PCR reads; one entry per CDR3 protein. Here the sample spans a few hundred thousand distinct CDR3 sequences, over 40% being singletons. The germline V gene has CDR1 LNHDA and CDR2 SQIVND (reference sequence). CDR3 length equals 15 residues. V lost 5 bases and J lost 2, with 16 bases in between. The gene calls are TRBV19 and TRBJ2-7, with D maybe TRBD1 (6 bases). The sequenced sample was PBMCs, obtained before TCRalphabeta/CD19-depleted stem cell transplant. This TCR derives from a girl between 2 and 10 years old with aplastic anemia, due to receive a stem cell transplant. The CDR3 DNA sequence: TGTGCCAGTAGTGACCCCAGGGGTCGGGCCTACGAGCAGTACTTC. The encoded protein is CASSDPRGRAYEQYF.